This T cell receptor (beta chain) was obtained from a study of blood T cell repertoires in COVID-19. Turning to the study itself: Whether acute or convalescent, the COVID-19 samples came from the United States, Italy and Spain. From T cells, B-cell-depleted T cells, or PBMCs came the material, which was cDNA or gDNA.

Study processing details: Amplification of reference gene primers was used by the study to estimate nucleated cell counts. Sequencing was performed with immunoSEQ multiplex PCR; in TCRdb, only in-frame clones are kept and a portion is missing. D and trimming come from the DNA, and the V and J calls and clone size come from that table. The table lists around 60,000 clones, around 83% of them singletons, with approximately 3.4% in the top ten. Sample: peripheral blood. This receptor was identified in a woman older than 75 with acute or convalescent COVID-19.

The CDR3 protein is CAWSGSGANVLTF. CDR3 in DNA: TGTGCCTGGAGCGGTTCGGGGGCCAACGTCCTGACTTTC. The V gene is TRBV30, the J gene TRBJ2-6; D is unclear. Trimming cost V 3 bases and J 4 bases, with 7 bases left between them. This CDR3 spans 13 amino acids. Germline V gives CDR1 GTSNPN, CDR2 SVGIG (reference sequence).